The rows below give T cell receptor beta chains drawn from one sample of a study of blood T cell repertoires in COVID-19. Clones were read by immunoSEQ multiplex PCR, and TCRdb kept only the in-frame ones, dropping some. The sample consists of over 150,000 clones, over 80% of them appearing once. Sequences were obtained from peripheral blood. These receptors all come from a woman older than 75 with COVID-19, enrolled during active disease. CDR3s include the opening cysteine and the closing phenylalanine or tryptophan. The D gene is left open where the match is weak.

>TRBV2|TRBJ2-3|TRBD1
CASRVDRGPTDTQYF
TGTGCCAGCAGAGTAGACAGGGGACCCACAGATACGCAGTATTTT
>TRBV19|TRBJ2-4|TRBD2
CASSPGRAVVKNIQYF
TGTGCCAGTAGTCCCGGGAGGGCCGTCGTCAAAAACATTCAGTACTTC
>TRBV18|TRBJ1-2|.
CASSPLVGQPSDNYGYTF
TGTGCCAGCTCACCACTGGTGGGACAACCCTCAGATAACTATGGCTACACCTTC
>TRBV7-8|TRBJ1-2|TRBD1
CASSLYETGSNYGYTF
TGTGCCAGCAGCTTATATGAGACAGGGTCTAACTATGGCTACACCTTC
>TRBV6-2/TRBV6-3|TRBJ2-3|TRBD2
CASSSVAGVGNTQYF
TGTGCCAGCAGTTCCGTAGCGGGAGTGGGAAATACGCAGTATTTT
>TRBV13|TRBJ2-7|.
CASSLTGNYEQYF
TGTGCCAGCAGCTTGACGGGAAACTACGAGCAGTACTTC
>TRBV7-2|TRBJ1-4|TRBD1
CASSLRLGTGTEKLFF
TGTGCCAGCAGCTTACGGCTGGGGACAGGGACTGAAAAACTGTTTTTT
>TRBV12-3/TRBV12-4|TRBJ1-1|.
CASSLWAGKAFF
TGTGCCAGCAGCCTCTGGGCAGGGAAAGCTTTCTTT
>TRBV3-1/TRBV3-2|TRBJ1-5|.
CASSQDNGGQPQHF
TGTGCCAGCAGCCAAGATAACGGTGGTCAGCCCCAGCATTTT
>TRBV7-9|TRBJ2-4|TRBD1
CASSHGQGNIQYF
TGTGCCAGCAGCCACGGACAGGGAAACATTCAGTACTTC
>TRBV19|TRBJ1-5|TRBD1
CASRMRGQGTLGNQPQHF
TGTGCCAGTAGGATGCGGGGACAGGGAACTCTGGGCAATCAGCCCCAGCATTTT
>TRBV5-1|TRBJ2-2|TRBD1
CASSRRGQGDTGELFF
TGCGCCAGCAGCAGAAGGGGACAGGGCGACACCGGGGAGCTGTTTTTT
>TRBV5-1|TRBJ1-2|TRBD1
CASSVSTGGINYGYTF
TGCGCCAGCAGCGTTTCGACAGGGGGGATTAACTATGGCTACACCTTC
>TRBV28|TRBJ1-1|.
CAGTGQTATEAFF
TGTGCCGGAACCGGACAAACAGCCACTGAAGCTTTCTTT